These T cell receptor beta chains were read from a single sample in a study of blood T cell repertoires in COVID-19. Here immunoSEQ multiplex PCR was the method, and the copy in TCRdb shows in-frame clones only, minus some. The data show approximately 150,000 clones, approximately 80% seen once. Source material: peripheral blood. The source is a woman aged 45-65 years with acute or convalescent COVID-19. The CDR3 runs from the conserved cysteine through the conserved F or W. Each record gives: CDR3 protein, CDR3 DNA, J gene, V gene, clone size, D gene. The D gene is left open where the match is weak. Expanded clones get a size class; other rows say once, few or many, or leave the size out.

CASSYRETGGFGNTIYF | TGTGCCAGCAGCTACCGGGAGACAGGGGGATTCGGAAACACCATATATTTT | TRBJ1-3 | TRBV7-9 | few | TRBD1
CASSLDAGKLFF | TGTGCCAGCAGCTTGGACGCAGGGAAACTGTTTTTT | TRBJ1-4 | TRBV5-6 | . | .
CASSQEWSGTGNEKLFF | TGCGCCAGCAGCCAAGAGTGGTCCGGGACAGGGAATGAAAAACTGTTTTTT | TRBJ1-4 | TRBV4-3 | . | TRBD1
CASNLRQGRPNTGELFF | TGTGCCAGCAACCTTCGACAGGGCCGTCCGAACACCGGGGAGCTGTTTTTT | TRBJ2-2 | TRBV3-1/TRBV3-2 | . | TRBD1
CASSSSIWQPQHF | TGTGCCAGCAGTTCGAGTATATGGCAGCCCCAGCATTTT | TRBJ1-5 | TRBV6-2/TRBV6-3 | . | .
CASSSDRGSNQPQHF | TGTGCCAGCAGTTCCGACAGGGGGAGCAATCAGCCCCAGCATTTT | TRBJ1-5 | TRBV2 | . | TRBD1
CASSWTGGNQPQHF | TGCGCCAGCAGCTGGACAGGGGGCAATCAGCCCCAGCATTTT | TRBJ1-5 | TRBV5-1 | once | TRBD1
CASSRQGSGEKLFF | TGTGCCAGCAGCCGACAGGGAAGTGGTGAAAAACTGTTTTTT | TRBJ1-4 | TRBV11-1 | . | TRBD1
CASRGGSGNTIYF | TGTGCCAGTCGTGGGGGGTCTGGAAACACCATATATTTT | TRBJ1-3 | TRBV19 | . | .
CASSFGGNTIYF | TGTGCCAGCAGCTTCGGTGGAAACACCATATATTTT | TRBJ1-3 | TRBV7-2 | . | .
CARGAGQSYEQYF | TGTGCCAGAGGGGCAGGGCAATCCTACGAGCAGTACTTC | TRBJ2-7 | TRBV21-1 | . | .
CASSPAGQGAKNEQFF | TGTGCCAGCTCACCCGCTGGACAGGGGGCGAAAAATGAGCAGTTCTTC | TRBJ2-1 | TRBV18 | . | TRBD1
CASSQDGGARGYTF | TGTGCCAGCAGCCAAGACGGCGGGGCGAGAGGCTACACCTTC | TRBJ1-2 | TRBV3-1/TRBV3-2 | . | .
CASSLARGRTNEKLFF | TGCGCCAGCAGCTTGGCCAGGGGGCGAACTAATGAAAAACTGTTTTTT | TRBJ1-4 | TRBV5-1 | few | TRBD1
CASRLQESPNYGYTF | TGTGCCAGCAGACTACAGGAGAGTCCTAACTATGGCTACACCTTC | TRBJ1-2 | TRBV6-5 | . | .
CASSTGGGNTIYF | TGTGCCAGCAGTACAGGGGGAGGAAACACCATATATTTT | TRBJ1-3 | TRBV3-1/TRBV3-2 | . | TRBD1
CASSIGQGAGNIQYF | TGTGCCAGTAGTATTGGCCAGGGGGCAGGAAACATTCAGTACTTC | TRBJ2-4 | TRBV19 | . | TRBD1
CASSFLSLGTGGTGELFF | TGTGCCAGCAGCTTTCTTTCATTAGGGACAGGGGGAACCGGGGAGCTGTTTTTT | TRBJ2-2 | TRBV7-3 | . | TRBD1
CASSYSVASHYGYTF | TGTGCCAGCAGTTACTCGGTCGCGAGCCACTATGGCTACACCTTC | TRBJ1-2 | TRBV6-2/TRBV6-3 | once | .
CASSLVSGTAAPLHF | TGTGCCAGCAGCTTAGTCAGCGGAACCGCAGCACCCCTCCACTTT | TRBJ1-6 | TRBV7-2 | . | .
CASSQVRAGGANSRYQETQYF | TGCGCCAGCAGCCAAGTCCGAGCGGGGGGGGCTAACTCGAGGTACCAAGAGACCCAGTACTTC | TRBJ2-5 | TRBV4-3 | . | TRBD2
CASSRDRPWQEKLFF | TGTGCCAGCAGCAGGGACAGACCCTGGCAGGAAAAACTGTTTTTT | TRBJ1-4 | TRBV6-1 | . | TRBD1
CASSIRQGREKLFF | TGTGCCAGTAGTATACGACAGGGGCGTGAAAAACTGTTTTTT | TRBJ1-4 | TRBV19 | . | TRBD1
CASSFTGNQPQHF | TGTGCCAGCAGTTTTACAGGCAATCAGCCCCAGCATTTT | TRBJ1-5 | TRBV12-3/TRBV12-4 | few | .
CASRKNEDTEAFF | TGTGCCAGCAGGAAAAACGAGGACACTGAAGCTTTCTTT | TRBJ1-1 | TRBV2 | few | .
CASSQDHGGENTIYF | TGCGCCAGCAGCCAAGATCACGGAGGAGAAAACACCATATATTTT | TRBJ1-3 | TRBV4-3 | once | .
CASSSRLNTEAFF | TGTGCCAGCAGCTCTCGTCTGAACACTGAAGCTTTCTTT | TRBJ1-1 | TRBV11-3 | once | .
CASSRGDNNQPQHF | TGTGCCAGCAGCCGTGGGGACAACAATCAGCCCCAGCATTTT | TRBJ1-5 | TRBV7-2 | . | .
CASSYSGGGTDTQYF | TGTGCCAGCAGTTACTCTGGCGGGGGCACAGATACGCAGTATTTT | TRBJ2-3 | TRBV6-5 | few | .
CASSLETGLSYEQYF | TGCGCCAGCAGCTTGGAGACAGGGCTGTCCTACGAGCAGTACTTC | TRBJ2-7 | TRBV5-1 | . | TRBD1
CASSSSQGNTEAFF | TGTGCCAGCAGCTCCTCTCAGGGGAACACTGAAGCTTTCTTT | TRBJ1-1 | TRBV6-4 | . | .
CASRLAHSGANVLTF | TGTGCCAGTAGACTTGCCCACTCTGGGGCCAACGTCCTGACTTTC | TRBJ2-6 | TRBV19 | . | .
CASSPPTQQGERVAF | TGTGCCAGCTCACCTCCCACCCAACAGGGAGAGAGGGTCGCCTTC | TRBJ1-2 | TRBV18 | . | .
CASSQDRDTEAFF | TGTGCCAGCTCACAAGACAGGGACACTGAAGCTTTCTTT | TRBJ1-1 | TRBV18 | . | TRBD1
CASSQGTSERTQYF | TGTGCCAGCAGCCAAGGGACTAGCGAGCGAACGCAGTATTTT | TRBJ2-3 | TRBV4-2 | . | TRBD2
CASSRGLDEQFF | TGTGCCAGCAGTAGAGGTTTGGATGAGCAGTTCTTC | TRBJ2-1 | TRBV6-5 | many | .
CATSDQGGLGNQPQHF | TGTGCCACCAGTGATCAAGGGGGCCTGGGCAATCAGCCCCAGCATTTT | TRBJ1-5 | TRBV24-1 | . | TRBD1
CSATGRQGYTF | TGCAGTGCGACAGGGCGACAGGGCTACACCTTC | TRBJ1-2 | TRBV20-1 | . | TRBD1
CASSAPFSRGGETQYF | TGTGCCAGCAGCGCCCCGTTTTCAAGAGGGGGAGAGACCCAGTACTTC | TRBJ2-5 | TRBV9 | . | .
CASSVGTGGGIIGKLFF | TGTGCCAGCAGTGTCGGGACAGGGGGCGGAATAATCGGAAAACTGTTTTTT | TRBJ1-4 | TRBV28 | . | TRBD1
CATSDSNEQFF | TGTGCCACCAGTGATTCGAATGAGCAGTTCTTC | TRBJ2-1 | TRBV24-1 | . | .
CASSSGNQPQHF | TGTGCCAGCAGTTCCGGGAATCAGCCCCAGCATTTT | TRBJ1-5 | TRBV2 | few | .
CASSPQTGGFGNTIYF | TGTGCCAGCAGCCCCCAGACAGGGGGATTTGGAAACACCATATATTTT | TRBJ1-3 | TRBV7-3 | . | TRBD1
CASSNSEGTGAGQPQHF | TGTGCCAGCAGCAATAGCGAGGGGACAGGAGCTGGTCAGCCCCAGCATTTT | TRBJ1-5 | TRBV2 | few | TRBD1
CASSPQGRGPDTQYF | TGTGCCAGCTCGCCTCAGGGTCGCGGCCCAGATACGCAGTATTTT | TRBJ2-3 | TRBV18 | . | .
CASSRPPALGGTEAFF | TGTGCCAGCAGCCGACCACCTGCCCTTGGCGGGACTGAAGCTTTCTTT | TRBJ1-1 | TRBV4-2 | . | .
CASSPQGARHGELFF | TGTGCCAGCAGCCCGCAGGGGGCGAGGCACGGGGAGCTGTTTTTT | TRBJ2-2 | TRBV7-3 | . | TRBD1
CASGSAGENTGELFF | TGTGCTAGTGGCTCGGCGGGGGAGAACACCGGGGAGCTGTTTTTT | TRBJ2-2 | TRBV12-5 | . | TRBD2
CASSQMGQGNDEKLFF | TGTGCCAGCAGCCAAATGGGACAGGGGAACGATGAAAAACTGTTTTTT | TRBJ1-4 | TRBV14 | . | TRBD1
CASVRGSSYNSPLHF | TGTGCCAGCGTCCGGGGAAGCTCCTATAATTCACCCCTCCACTTT | TRBJ1-6 | TRBV7-9 | . | .
CASSPQGTANTEAFF | TGTGCCAGCTCACCACAAGGGACAGCTAACACTGAAGCTTTCTTT | TRBJ1-1 | TRBV18 | . | TRBD1
CASSIDLGTGVGQPQHF | TGTGCCAGTAGTATAGATCTTGGGACAGGGGTGGGTCAGCCCCAGCATTTT | TRBJ1-5 | TRBV19 | . | TRBD1
CASSLAQGDTQYF | TGTGCCAGCAGCTTAGCTCAGGGTGATACGCAGTATTTT | TRBJ2-3 | TRBV7-2 | once | .
CASSKPGLAGGAFDTQYF | TGTGCCAGCAGCAAACCGGGACTAGCGGGGGGGGCATTTGATACGCAGTATTTT | TRBJ2-3 | TRBV7-2 | . | TRBD2